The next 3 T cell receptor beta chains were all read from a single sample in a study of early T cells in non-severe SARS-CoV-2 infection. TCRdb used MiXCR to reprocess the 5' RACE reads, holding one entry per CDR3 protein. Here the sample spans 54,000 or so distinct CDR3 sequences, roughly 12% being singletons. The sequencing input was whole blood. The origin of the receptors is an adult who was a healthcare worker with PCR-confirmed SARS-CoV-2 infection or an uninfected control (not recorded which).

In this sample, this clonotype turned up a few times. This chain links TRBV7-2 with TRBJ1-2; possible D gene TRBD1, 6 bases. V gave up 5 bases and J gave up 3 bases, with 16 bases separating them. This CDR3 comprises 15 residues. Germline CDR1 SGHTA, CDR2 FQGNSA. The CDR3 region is CASSQTGHGDYGYTF. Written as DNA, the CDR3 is TGTGCCAGCAGCCAGACAGGCCATGGGGACTATGGCTACACCTTC.

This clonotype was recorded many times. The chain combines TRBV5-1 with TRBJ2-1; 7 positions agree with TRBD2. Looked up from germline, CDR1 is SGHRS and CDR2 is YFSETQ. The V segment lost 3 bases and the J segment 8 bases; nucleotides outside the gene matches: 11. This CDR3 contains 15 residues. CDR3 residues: CASSSRVGGSDEQFF. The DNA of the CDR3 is TGCGCCAGCAGCTCCCGGGTGGGCGGGAGTGATGAGCAGTTCTTC.

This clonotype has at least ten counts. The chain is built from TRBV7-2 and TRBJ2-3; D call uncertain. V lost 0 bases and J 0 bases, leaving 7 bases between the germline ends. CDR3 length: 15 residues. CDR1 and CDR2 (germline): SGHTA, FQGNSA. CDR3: CASSLAASSTDTQYF. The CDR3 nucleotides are TGTGCCAGCAGCTTAGCGGCTTCTAGCACAGATACGCAGTATTTT. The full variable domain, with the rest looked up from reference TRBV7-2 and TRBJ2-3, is GAGVSQSPSNKVTEKGKDVELRCDPISGHTALYWYRQSLGQGLEFLIYFQGNSAPDKSGLPSDRFSAERTGGSVSTLTIQRTQQEDSAVYLCASSLAASSTDTQYFGPGTRLTVL.